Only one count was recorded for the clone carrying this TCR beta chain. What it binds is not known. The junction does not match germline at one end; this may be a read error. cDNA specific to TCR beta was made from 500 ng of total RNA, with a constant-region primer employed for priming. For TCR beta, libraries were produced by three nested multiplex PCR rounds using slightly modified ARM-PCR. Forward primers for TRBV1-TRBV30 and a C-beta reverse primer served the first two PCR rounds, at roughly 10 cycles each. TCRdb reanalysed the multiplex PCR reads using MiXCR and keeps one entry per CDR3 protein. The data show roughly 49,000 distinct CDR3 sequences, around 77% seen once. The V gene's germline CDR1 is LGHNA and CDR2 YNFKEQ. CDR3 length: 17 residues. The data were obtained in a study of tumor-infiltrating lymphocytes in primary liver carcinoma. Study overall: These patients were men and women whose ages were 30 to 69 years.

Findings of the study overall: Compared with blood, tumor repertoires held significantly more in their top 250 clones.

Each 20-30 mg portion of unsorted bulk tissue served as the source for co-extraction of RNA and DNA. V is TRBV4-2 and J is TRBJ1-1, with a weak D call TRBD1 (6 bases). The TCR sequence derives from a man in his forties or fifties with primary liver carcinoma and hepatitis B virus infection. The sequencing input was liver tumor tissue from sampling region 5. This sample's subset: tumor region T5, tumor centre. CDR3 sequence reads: CASSQEVVGGWSLPQVF. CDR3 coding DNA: TGTGCCAGCAGCCAAGAGGTCGTCGGGGGCTGGTCGCTTCCTCAAGTCTTT.